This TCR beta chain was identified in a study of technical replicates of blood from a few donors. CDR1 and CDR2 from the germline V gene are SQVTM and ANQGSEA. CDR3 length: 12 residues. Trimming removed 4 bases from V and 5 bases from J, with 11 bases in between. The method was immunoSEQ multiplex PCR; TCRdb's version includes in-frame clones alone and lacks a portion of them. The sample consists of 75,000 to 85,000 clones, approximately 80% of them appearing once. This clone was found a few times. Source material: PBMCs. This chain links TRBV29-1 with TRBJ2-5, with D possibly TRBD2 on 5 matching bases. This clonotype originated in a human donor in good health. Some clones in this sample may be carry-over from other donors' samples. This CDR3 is CSVVSPSETQYF. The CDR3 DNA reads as TGCAGCGTTGTTTCCCCTAGCGAGACCCAGTACTTC.